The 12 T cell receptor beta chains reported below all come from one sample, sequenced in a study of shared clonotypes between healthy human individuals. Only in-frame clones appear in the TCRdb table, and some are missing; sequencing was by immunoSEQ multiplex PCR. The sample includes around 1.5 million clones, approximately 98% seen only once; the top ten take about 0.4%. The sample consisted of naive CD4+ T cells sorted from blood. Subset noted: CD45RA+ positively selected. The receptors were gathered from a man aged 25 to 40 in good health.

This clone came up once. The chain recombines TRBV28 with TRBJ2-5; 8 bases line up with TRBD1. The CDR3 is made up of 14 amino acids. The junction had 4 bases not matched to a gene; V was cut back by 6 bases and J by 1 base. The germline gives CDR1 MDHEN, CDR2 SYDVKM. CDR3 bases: TGTGCCAGCAGCTCGGGACAGGCCCAAGAGACCCAGTACTTC. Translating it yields CASSSGQAQETQYF.

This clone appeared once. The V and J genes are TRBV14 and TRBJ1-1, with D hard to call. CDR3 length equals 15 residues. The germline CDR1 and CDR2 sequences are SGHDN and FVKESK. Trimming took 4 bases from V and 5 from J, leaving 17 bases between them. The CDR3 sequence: CASSPKGQGGTEAFF. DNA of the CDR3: TGTGCCAGCAGCCCGAAGGGCCAAGGAGGGACTGAAGCTTTCTTT.

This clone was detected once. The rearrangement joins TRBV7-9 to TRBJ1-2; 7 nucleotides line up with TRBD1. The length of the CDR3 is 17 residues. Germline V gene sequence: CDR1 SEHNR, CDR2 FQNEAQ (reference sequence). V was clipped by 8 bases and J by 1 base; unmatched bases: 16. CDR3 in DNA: TGTGCCAGCCTGGGCTGGCGGGCCGGGACAGATAACTATGGCTACACCTTC. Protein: CASLGWRAGTDNYGYTF.

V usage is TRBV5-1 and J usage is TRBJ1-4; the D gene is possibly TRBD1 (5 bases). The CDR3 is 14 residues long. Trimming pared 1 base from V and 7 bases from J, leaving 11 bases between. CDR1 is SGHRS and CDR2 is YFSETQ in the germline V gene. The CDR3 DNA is TGCGCCAGCAGCTTGTTGGGGACGGGTGAAAAACTGTTTTTT. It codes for CASSLLGTGEKLFF.

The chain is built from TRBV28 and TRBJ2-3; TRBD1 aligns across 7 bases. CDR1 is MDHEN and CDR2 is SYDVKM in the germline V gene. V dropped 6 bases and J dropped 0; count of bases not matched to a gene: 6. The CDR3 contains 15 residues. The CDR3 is CASRNGDRSTDTQYF. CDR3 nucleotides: TGTGCCAGCAGGAACGGGGACAGAAGCACAGATACGCAGTATTTT.

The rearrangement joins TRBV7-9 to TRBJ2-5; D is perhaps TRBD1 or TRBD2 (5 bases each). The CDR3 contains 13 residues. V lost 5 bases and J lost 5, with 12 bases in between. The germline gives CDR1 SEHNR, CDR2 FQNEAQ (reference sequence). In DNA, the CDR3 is TGTGCCAGCAGCCCACAGGACTTTGAGACCCAGTACTTC. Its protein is CASSPQDFETQYF.

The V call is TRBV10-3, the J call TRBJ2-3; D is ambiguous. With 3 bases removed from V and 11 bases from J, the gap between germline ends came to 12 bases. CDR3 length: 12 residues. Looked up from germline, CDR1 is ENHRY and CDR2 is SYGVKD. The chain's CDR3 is CAISESARRQYF. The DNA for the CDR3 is TGTGCCATCAGTGAATCGGCCCGGAGGCAGTATTTT.

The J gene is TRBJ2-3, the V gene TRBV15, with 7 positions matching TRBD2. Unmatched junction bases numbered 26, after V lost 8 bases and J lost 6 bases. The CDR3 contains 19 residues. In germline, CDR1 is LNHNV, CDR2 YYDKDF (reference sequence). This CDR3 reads CATSDKILRESVRRDTQYF. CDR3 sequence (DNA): TGTGCCACCTCAGATAAGATTTTGCGGGAGAGTGTAAGGAGGGATACGCAGTATTTT.

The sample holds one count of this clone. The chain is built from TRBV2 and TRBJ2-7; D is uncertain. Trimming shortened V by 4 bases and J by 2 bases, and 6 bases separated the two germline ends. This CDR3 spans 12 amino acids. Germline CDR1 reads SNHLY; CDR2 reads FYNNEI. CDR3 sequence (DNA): TGTGCCAGCAGTGGCAGTCCCTACGAGCAGTACTTC. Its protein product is CASSGSPYEQYF.

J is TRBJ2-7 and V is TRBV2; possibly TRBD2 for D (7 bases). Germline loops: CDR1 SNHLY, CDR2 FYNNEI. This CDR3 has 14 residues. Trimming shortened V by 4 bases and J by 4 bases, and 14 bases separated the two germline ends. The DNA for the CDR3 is TGTGCCAGCAGTGGGGGGGGGCCACGGTACGAGCAGTACTTC. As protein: CASSGGGPRYEQYF.

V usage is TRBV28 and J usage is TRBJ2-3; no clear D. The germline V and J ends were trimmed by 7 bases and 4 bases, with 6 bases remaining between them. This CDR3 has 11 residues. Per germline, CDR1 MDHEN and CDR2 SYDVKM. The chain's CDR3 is CASTRADTQYF. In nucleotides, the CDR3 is TGTGCCAGCACTCGGGCAGATACGCAGTATTTT.

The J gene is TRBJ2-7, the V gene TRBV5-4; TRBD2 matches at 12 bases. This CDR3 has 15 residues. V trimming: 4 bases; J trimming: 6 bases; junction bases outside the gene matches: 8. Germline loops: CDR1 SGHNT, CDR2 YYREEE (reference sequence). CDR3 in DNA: TGTGCCAGCAGCCCTACTAGCGGGAGGACTACCGAGCAGTACTTC. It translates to CASSPTSGRTTEQYF.